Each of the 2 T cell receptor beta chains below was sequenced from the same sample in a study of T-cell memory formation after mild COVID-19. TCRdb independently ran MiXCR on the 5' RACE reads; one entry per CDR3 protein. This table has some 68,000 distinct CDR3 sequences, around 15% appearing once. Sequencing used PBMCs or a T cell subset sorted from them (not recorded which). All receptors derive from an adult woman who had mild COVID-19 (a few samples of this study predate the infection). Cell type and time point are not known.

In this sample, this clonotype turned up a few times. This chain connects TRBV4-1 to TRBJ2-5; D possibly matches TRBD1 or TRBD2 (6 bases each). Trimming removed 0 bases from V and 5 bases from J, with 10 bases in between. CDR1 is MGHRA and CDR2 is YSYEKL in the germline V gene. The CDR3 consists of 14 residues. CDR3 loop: CASSQDVGGETQYF. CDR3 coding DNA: TGCGCCAGCAGCCAAGATGTAGGGGGGGAGACCCAGTACTTC.

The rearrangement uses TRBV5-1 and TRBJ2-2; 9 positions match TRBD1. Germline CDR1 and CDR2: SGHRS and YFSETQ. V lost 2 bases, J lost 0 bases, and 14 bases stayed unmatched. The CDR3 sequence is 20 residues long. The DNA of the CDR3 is TGCGCCAGCAGCTTCGCAACAGGGGGCGAGTTGTCATCGAACACCGGGGAGCTGTTTTTT. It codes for CASSFATGGELSSNTGELFF.